This T cell receptor (beta chain) comes out of a study of T cells in Graves' hyperthyroidism and ophthalmopathy. RNA transcripts yielded amplified TCR beta CDR3 regions. The primer set for the first-round RT-PCR of the TCR CDR3 was HTBI. TCRdb fed the multiplex PCR reads into MiXCR, producing one record per CDR3 protein. Among some 270,000 distinct CDR3 sequences, roughly a quarter were seen once, and the ten largest hold roughly a third. V lost 5 bases and J lost 10, with 12 bases in between. The germline gives CDR1 SGHTA, CDR2 FQGTGA. The CDR3 has 13 amino acids. This clonotype was seen ten or more times. Uncontrolled infection, other autoimmune disease, pregnancy or lactation barred patients from enrollment.

What was sequenced was blood. The sequence came from a middle-aged woman with Graves' ophthalmopathy. V gene TRBV7-3 combines with J gene TRBJ1-6, with unresolved D. The CDR3 bases are TGTGCCAGCAGCCACGGGCCATCCTCACCCCTCCACTTT. It yields the protein CASSHGPSSPLHF.